These T cell receptor beta chains were read from a single sample in a study of T cell responses to AZD1222 COVID-19 vaccine. Here immunoSEQ multiplex PCR was the method, and the copy in TCRdb shows in-frame clones only, minus some. Among about 110,000 clones listed, approximately 90% were seen once. The material sequenced was peripheral blood, taken 28 days after the second AZD1222 dose. The receptor source for this set is an adult who received the AZD1222 COVID-19 vaccine. CDR3s include the opening cysteine and the closing phenylalanine or tryptophan. A D gene is named only where the DNA matches it firmly. Expanded clones get a size class; other rows say once, few or many, or leave the size out.

v_gene	j_gene	abundance	d_gene	CDR3aa	CDR3nt
TRBV5-1	TRBJ1-2	NA	NA	CASSLGENYGYTF	TGCGCCAGCAGCCTGGGGGAAAACTATGGCTACACCTTC
TRBV5-4	TRBJ2-3	NA	NA	CASSSYATDTQYF	TGTGCCAGCAGCTCCTATGCTACAGATACGCAGTATTTT
TRBV11-3	TRBJ2-3	NA	NA	CASSLDSSGASTDTQYF	TGTGCCAGCAGCTTAGACTCTTCCGGGGCTAGCACAGATACGCAGTATTTT
TRBV6-1	TRBJ2-7	once	NA	CASSETLWDTYEQYF	TGTGCCAGCAGTGAAACCCTATGGGACACCTACGAGCAGTACTTC
TRBV18	TRBJ1-1	once	NA	CASSPQKNTEAFF	TGTGCCAGCTCCCCTCAGAAGAACACTGAAGCTTTCTTT
TRBV5-1	TRBJ1-2	NA	NA	CASSLRGGPSYGYTF	TGCGCCAGCAGCTTGAGGGGCGGGCCAAGCTATGGCTACACCTTC
TRBV14	TRBJ2-7	NA	NA	CASSPSVAASYEQYF	TGTGCCAGCAGTCCAAGTGTGGCGGCCTCCTACGAGCAGTACTTC
TRBV12-3/TRBV12-4	TRBJ1-2	once	NA	CASSFGQNYGYTF	TGTGCCAGCAGTTTTGGCCAGAACTATGGCTACACCTTC
TRBV5-5	TRBJ1-6	NA	TRBD1	CASSQGQGHGNSPLHF	TGTGCCAGCAGCCAAGGACAGGGCCATGGTAATTCACCCCTCCACTTT
TRBV5-8	TRBJ2-3	NA	NA	CASSLSLTGTDTQYF	TGTGCCAGCAGCTTGTCCTTAACAGGCACAGATACGCAGTATTTT
TRBV11-2	TRBJ2-1	NA	NA	CASSLEWSGQFF	TGTGCCAGCAGCTTAGAATGGTCCGGGCAGTTCTTC
TRBV5-5	TRBJ2-1	once	TRBD1	CASSLRGGQGNNEQFF	TGTGCCAGCAGCTTGAGAGGGGGACAGGGCAACAATGAGCAGTTCTTC
TRBV30	TRBJ1-1	NA	NA	CAWSVRGDTEAFF	TGTGCCTGGAGTGTAAGGGGGGACACTGAAGCTTTCTTT
TRBV7-3	TRBJ2-5	NA	TRBD2	CASSPTGGGVTQETQYF	TGTGCCAGCAGCCCCACTGGCGGGGGGGTTACACAAGAGACCCAGTACTTC
TRBV30	TRBJ1-5	NA	TRBD1	CAWSSGGDQPQHF	TGTGCCTGGAGTTCAGGGGGGGATCAGCCCCAGCATTTT
TRBV7-9	TRBJ2-1	few	TRBD2	CASSLAGTSGASREFF	TGTGCCAGCAGCTTAGCGGGGACTAGCGGGGCCTCGAGGGAGTTCTTC
TRBV6-5	TRBJ1-5	NA	NA	CASSYGGFQPQHF	TGTGCCAGCAGTTACGGAGGGTTTCAGCCCCAGCATTTT
TRBV6-5	TRBJ1-5	NA	NA	CASTSGGAQSQPQHF	TGTGCCAGCACCTCCGGGGGGGCGCAATCTCAGCCCCAGCATTTT
TRBV6-5	TRBJ1-1	once	NA	CASSYSISAVTEAFF	TGTGCCAGCAGTTACTCGATCTCAGCTGTCACTGAAGCTTTCTTT
TRBV5-8	TRBJ1-4	NA	NA	CASNPGGANEKLFF	TGTGCCAGCAACCCCGGGGGGGCTAATGAAAAACTGTTTTTT
TRBV21-1	TRBJ1-1	NA	NA	CASSKVEGLPRGTEAFF	TGTGCCAGCAGCAAAGTTGAAGGACTCCCGAGGGGCACTGAAGCTTTCTTT
TRBV6-5	TRBJ1-2	NA	TRBD1	CASSMGQGNYGYTF	TGTGCCAGCAGTATGGGACAGGGGAACTATGGCTACACCTTC
TRBV7-8	TRBJ1-2	NA	NA	CASSLGRVYGYTF	TGTGCCAGCAGCTTAGGACGGGTCTATGGCTACACCTTC
TRBV7-2	TRBJ2-6	NA	NA	CASARVPGANVLTF	TGTGCCAGCGCACGGGTCCCCGGGGCCAACGTCCTGACTTTC
TRBV2	TRBJ2-7	NA	NA	CASSVETGTYEQYF	TGTGCCAGCAGTGTGGAGACAGGTACCTACGAGCAGTACTTC
TRBV7-2	TRBJ2-7	NA	TRBD2	CASSPLAGGTGEQYF	TGTGCCAGCAGCCCACTAGCGGGAGGGACCGGGGAGCAGTACTTC
TRBV6-5	TRBJ1-2	once	NA	CASSSEYGYTF	TGTGCCAGCAGTTCGGAATATGGCTACACCTTC
TRBV6-5	TRBJ1-6	NA	NA	CASSYSNQEGFSPLHF	TGTGCCAGCAGTTACTCGAACCAGGAGGGGTTTTCACCCCTCCACTTT
TRBV3-1/TRBV3-2	TRBJ1-2	NA	NA	CASSPGALREGYTF	TGTGCCAGCAGCCCAGGGGCCCTCAGGGAGGGCTACACCTTC
TRBV27	TRBJ2-1	NA	TRBD2	CASSLLGGSSYNEQFF	TGTGCCAGCAGTTTATTGGGCGGGAGCTCCTACAATGAGCAGTTCTTC
TRBV14	TRBJ1-4	NA	NA	CASSQGVINEKLFF	TGTGCCAGCAGCCAAGGGGTCATAAATGAAAAACTGTTTTTT
TRBV4-2	TRBJ1-2	NA	TRBD1	CASSQEGGPLGGYTF	TGTGCCAGCAGCCAAGAAGGGGGCCCGCTTGGTGGCTACACCTTC
TRBV5-1	TRBJ2-1	NA	NA	CASSPTGRSYNEQFF	TGCGCCAGCAGCCCGACAGGGAGGTCCTACAATGAGCAGTTCTTC
TRBV11-2	TRBJ1-3	NA	NA	CASSLDWNRGNTIYF	TGTGCCAGCAGCTTAGATTGGAACCGGGGAAACACCATATATTTT
TRBV12-5	TRBJ2-1	NA	TRBD2	CASGSTGEGNYNEQFF	TGTGCTAGTGGTTCCACCGGGGAGGGGAACTACAATGAGCAGTTCTTC
TRBV11-1	TRBJ1-1	NA	NA	CASGRVRGTEAFF	TGTGCCAGCGGCAGGGTCCGAGGCACTGAAGCTTTCTTT
TRBV11-3	TRBJ2-3	NA	TRBD2	CASSGGLAERTDTQYF	TGTGCCAGCAGCGGGGGACTAGCGGAACGCACAGATACGCAGTATTTT
TRBV28	TRBJ2-2	NA	NA	CASSLLGPNTGELFF	TGTGCCAGCAGTTTATTAGGACCGAACACCGGGGAGCTGTTTTTT
TRBV6-1	TRBJ2-1	NA	TRBD2	CASSEYLAGGYNEQFF	TGTGCCAGCAGTGAATACCTAGCGGGAGGCTACAATGAGCAGTTCTTC
TRBV11-2	TRBJ1-5	NA	NA	CASSLSGWGQPQHF	TGTGCCAGCAGCTTATCGGGGTGGGGTCAGCCCCAGCATTTT
TRBV10-3	TRBJ1-2	NA	NA	CAISESTGSRASWNYGYTF	TGTGCCATCAGTGAGTCGACGGGCTCAAGGGCCAGTTGGAACTATGGCTACACCTTC
TRBV7-9	TRBJ2-7	NA	NA	CASSLGASWEQYF	TGTGCCAGCAGCTTAGGAGCTAGTTGGGAGCAGTACTTC
TRBV5-8	TRBJ2-3	NA	NA	CASSLANRGDTQYF	TGTGCCAGCAGCTTGGCCAACCGCGGGGATACGCAGTATTTT
TRBV3-1/TRBV3-2	TRBJ2-2	NA	TRBD2	CASSQDFSGRGGELFF	TGTGCCAGCAGCCAAGATTTCAGCGGGAGGGGCGGGGAGCTGTTTTTT
TRBV3-1/TRBV3-2	TRBJ2-1	NA	NA	CASSQGLNNEQFF	TGTGCCAGCAGCCAAGGGCTAAACAATGAGCAGTTCTTC
TRBV5-6	TRBJ2-3	NA	NA	CASSLVGGAGTDTQYF	TGTGCCAGCAGCTTGGTGGGGGGGGCGGGCACAGATACGCAGTATTTT